These 30 T cell receptor beta chains came from one sample sequenced in a study of technical replicates of blood from a handful of donors. The table came from immunoSEQ multiplex PCR; TCRdb's copy has only in-frame clones and leaves some out. The data show around 60,000 clones, approximately 86% seen once. The sample comprised PBMCs. All receptors derive from a human donor in good health. Some clones in this sample may be carry-over from other donors' samples.

This clone was seen more than once but under ten times. This chain connects TRBV12-5 to TRBJ1-6; weak D call: TRBD1 (5 bases). V was cut by 1 base and J by 4 bases, with 17 bases left in between. Germline V gene sequence: CDR1 LGHNT, CDR2 FRNRAP. The CDR3 length is 18 residues. The CDR3 nucleotides read TGTGCTAGTGGTTTGGCCCTCGGGCAGGGTAGATATAATTCACCCCTCCACTTT. It codes for CASGLALGQGRYNSPLHF.

This chain joins TRBV15 and TRBJ1-5; 9 bases are a match to TRBD1. V trimming: 0 bases; J trimming: 8 bases; junction bases outside the gene matches: 8. CDR3 length: 16 residues. CDR1 LNHNV and CDR2 YYDKDF come from the germline V gene (reference sequence). The CDR3 loop is CATSRDGTGKYEPQHF. CDR3 in DNA: TGTGCCACCAGCAGAGATGGGACAGGGAAGTATGAGCCCCAGCATTTT. The whole variable domain, filled in from reference TRBV15 and TRBJ1-5, reads DAMVIQNPRYQVTQFGKPVTLSCSQTLNHNVMYWYQQKSSQAPKLLFHYYDKDFNNEADTPDNFQSRRPNTSFCFLDIRSPGLGDTAMYLCATSRDGTGKYEPQHFGDGTRLSIL.

This rearrangement joins TRBV6-6 to TRBJ1-2; D gene uncertain. This CDR3 contains 12 residues. Germline V CDR1 and CDR2: MNHNY, SVGAGI (reference sequence). The V gene lost 5 bases and the J gene lost 6 bases, with 10 bases spanning the gap. Here the CDR3 reads CASSKNTDGYTF. DNA of the CDR3: TGTGCCAGCAGTAAGAATACGGATGGCTACACCTTC.

The chain uses TRBV28 and TRBJ2-3, with D unresolved. The length of the CDR3 is 14 residues. Germline CDR1 reads MDHEN; CDR2 reads SYDVKM. Trimming shortened V by 6 bases and J by 2 bases, and 12 bases separated the two germline ends. The CDR3 spells CASRDSNPTDTQYF. The CDR3 bases are TGTGCCAGCAGAGATAGTAATCCCACAGATACGCAGTATTTT.

This clone came up a few times. V gene TRBV4-3 combines with J gene TRBJ1-5; D is ambiguous. Trimming cost V 0 bases and J 0 bases, with 15 bases left between them. The CDR3 runs to 18 residues. CDR1 and CDR2 from the germline V gene are LGHNA and YSLEER. CDR3 sequence reads: CASSQDLPKSYSNQPQHF. CDR3 bases: TGCGCCAGCAGCCAAGATCTTCCGAAATCCTATAGCAATCAGCCCCAGCATTTT.

The J gene is TRBJ1-3, the V gene TRBV15, with D possibly matching TRBD1 (5 bases). V gave up 1 base and J gave up 4 bases, with 17 bases separating them. Germline V gene lookup returns CDR1 LNHNV and CDR2 YYDKDF (reference sequence). The CDR3 totals 17 residues. The CDR3 here is CATSRGIDREGGNTIYF. The CDR3 nucleotides are TGTGCCACCAGCAGAGGGATCGACAGAGAAGGAGGAAACACCATATATTTT.

The V and J genes are TRBV4-3 and TRBJ2-3; the match to TRBD2 covers 9 bases. The CDR3 extends over 17 amino acids. V dropped 7 bases and J dropped 2; count of bases not matched to a gene: 13. Germline V gene lookup returns CDR1 LGHNA and CDR2 YSLEER. DNA for the CDR3: TGCGCCAGCACCTCCCGACCTAGCGGGGTCCTCACAGATACGCAGTATTTT. Its translation: CASTSRPSGVLTDTQYF.

V is TRBV6-6 and J is TRBJ1-5, with D uncertain. Between the trimmed V and J ends, which lost 7 bases and 2 bases, there was a span of 18 bases. CDR1 and CDR2 from the germline V gene are MNHNY and SVGAGI (reference sequence). The CDR3 has 16 amino acids. The CDR3 region is CASTPSEFLGNQPQHF. DNA for the CDR3: TGTGCCAGCACTCCGAGTGAGTTTCTGGGCAATCAGCCCCAGCATTTT.

V and J are TRBV5-8 and TRBJ2-7; no definite D call. V lost 1 base and J 2 bases, leaving 13 bases between the germline ends. Germline V gene lookup returns CDR1 SGHTS and CDR2 YDEGEE. The CDR3 runs to 15 residues. This CDR3 reads CASSLPLAPTYEQYF. In DNA, the CDR3 is TGTGCCAGCAGCTTGCCCCTGGCACCAACCTACGAGCAGTACTTC.

J is TRBJ2-7 and V is TRBV25-1, with TRBD2 as a possible D gene (6 bases). Trimming removed 4 bases from V and 8 bases from J, with 12 bases in between. From germline, CDR1 is MGHDK and CDR2 SYGVNS. The CDR3 is 12 amino acids. CDR3 loop: CASSGLGGKQYF. The CDR3 DNA is TGTGCCAGCAGTGGGCTGGGGGGTAAGCAGTACTTC.

This chain links TRBV9 with TRBJ1-1; D is perhaps TRBD1 (6 bases). CDR1 and CDR2 from the germline V gene are SGDLS and YYNGEE. There are 15 residues in the CDR3. V was clipped by 0 bases and J by 10 bases, with 19 bases between them. CDR3 sequence reads: CASSVDSSGQGTAFF. The CDR3 nucleotides read TGTGCCAGCAGCGTAGACAGCTCGGGACAAGGGACAGCTTTCTTT.

The chain is built from TRBV4-2 and TRBJ1-2; a possible D gene is TRBD1 (5 bases). CDR1 is LGHNA, CDR2 YNFKEQ, per germline. Trimming removed 0 bases from V and 5 bases from J, with 16 bases in between. CDR3 size: 16 residues. The CDR3 nucleotides read TGTGCCAGCAGCCAAGATGCGGACTCCCGGGGGTATGGCTACACCTTC. Its translation is CASSQDADSRGYGYTF.

This rearrangement joins TRBV4-2 to TRBJ2-3; tentatively, D is TRBD1 (6 bases). The V gene lost 4 bases and the J gene lost 2 bases, with 16 bases spanning the gap. This CDR3 has 16 residues. Germline V gives CDR1 LGHNA, CDR2 YNFKEQ. The CDR3 spells CASSPARTVDTDTQYF. The CDR3 DNA sequence: TGTGCCAGCAGCCCTGCTAGGACAGTAGACACAGATACGCAGTATTTT.

The chain employs TRBV7-7 and TRBJ2-2; the match to TRBD1 covers 7 bases. The CDR3 has 16 amino acids. CDR1 is SSHAT and CDR2 is FNYEAQ in the germline V gene (reference sequence). Trimming cost V 6 bases and J 3 bases; bases outside gene matches: 10. In DNA form, the CDR3 reads TGTGCCAGCAGTTCCGACCGGGACAGAGACACCGGGGAGCTGTTTTTT. Translated, it gives CASSSDRDRDTGELFF.

The chain has TRBV7-2 and TRBJ1-4, with no clear D. Looked up from germline, CDR1 is SGHTA and CDR2 is FQGNSA. This CDR3 has 17 amino acids. The V gene lost 1 base and the J gene lost 3 bases, with 15 bases spanning the gap. The CDR3: CASSLEPGSASNEKLFF. CDR3 DNA: TGTGCCAGCAGCTTAGAACCAGGATCCGCGTCTAATGAAAAACTGTTTTTT.

This chain connects TRBV18 to TRBJ2-3, with 8 nucleotides matching TRBD2. V shed 2 bases and J 7 bases; nucleotides not matched to a gene: 8. CDR3 length equals 15 residues. The germline CDR1 and CDR2 sequences are KGHSH and LQKENI. The CDR3 nucleotides are TGTGCCAGCTCACCAAAGAGCGGGAGTGGAAATACGCAGTATTTT. It translates to CASSPKSGSGNTQYF.

The J gene is TRBJ2-7, the V gene TRBV7-9; 7 nucleotides line up with TRBD2. The CDR3 consists of 14 residues. The germline V gene encodes CDR1 SEHNR and CDR2 FQNEAQ (reference sequence). Unmatched junction bases numbered 5, after V lost 1 base and J lost 5 bases. The CDR3 here is CASSLVASGNEQYF. The CDR3 nucleotides are TGTGCCAGCAGCTTAGTCGCGAGCGGGAACGAGCAGTACTTC.

This chain uses TRBV7-9 with TRBJ2-1, with 11 nucleotides matching TRBD2. The germline CDR1 and CDR2 sequences are SEHNR and FQNEAQ (reference sequence). The CDR3 totals 14 residues. V lost 7 bases, J lost 10 bases, and 9 bases stayed unmatched. The CDR3 DNA is TGTGCCAGCAACATCCGGGCTAGCGGGGGGGAGCAGTTCTTC. Translating it yields CASNIRASGGEQFF. Filled out from reference TRBV7-9 and TRBJ2-1, the complete variable domain reads DTGVSQNPRHKITKRGQNVTFRCDPISEHNRLYWYRQTLGQGPEFLTYFQNEAQLEKSRLLSDRFSAERPKGSFSTLEIQRTEQGDSAMYLCASNIRASGGEQFFGPGTRLTVL.

This clone has a single count. In DNA, the CDR3 is TGTGCCACAGGGGGACTAGCGGGGGAGATCTCCTACGAGCAGTACTTC. Translation gives CATGGLAGEISYEQYF. The rearrangement links TRBV7-3 to TRBJ2-7; 14 bases line up with TRBD2. V gave up 10 bases and J gave up 0 bases; unmatched junction bases: 8. The CDR3 has 16 residues. The germline V gene encodes CDR1 SGHTA and CDR2 FQGTGA.

This chain connects TRBV9 to TRBJ2-1; 7 bases agree with TRBD1. Trimming at V came to 4 bases and at J to 2 bases, leaving 9 bases not matched to a gene. The CDR3 is 16 amino acids. Germline-derived CDR1 and CDR2 are SGDLS and YYNGEE. Written as DNA, the CDR3 is TGTGCCAGCAGCACCGCCCGGGACAGCGCCTACAATGAGCAGTTCTTC. Translating it yields CASSTARDSAYNEQFF.

The rearrangement joins TRBV6-6 to TRBJ2-1; TRBD2 matches 10 bases. CDR1 and CDR2 from the germline V gene are MNHNY and SVGAGI (reference sequence). V shed 0 bases and J 8 bases; nucleotides not matched to a gene: 1. This CDR3 has 14 amino acids. CDR3 in amino acids: CASSYSGTSDEQFF. CDR3 bases: TGTGCCAGCAGTTACTCCGGGACTAGCGATGAGCAGTTCTTC.

The chain links TRBV6-5 to TRBJ1-2, with unresolved D. Per the germline V gene, CDR1 is MNHEY and CDR2 is SVGAGI. Trimming stripped 8 bases from V and 4 bases from J, with 14 bases between. This CDR3 is 13 amino acids long. For the CDR3, the DNA is TGTGCCAGCGGAGAGAGTACTGGCTATGGCTACACCTTC. Translated, it gives CASGESTGYGYTF.

The chain recombines TRBV18 with TRBJ1-1; TRBD1 agrees at 7 bases. The V and J ends lost 4 bases and 2 bases, in that order; junction bases with no gene match: 10. The CDR3 length is 16 residues. Per germline, CDR1 KGHSH and CDR2 LQKENI. The CDR3 DNA sequence: TGTGCCAGCTCACAAACCGCCGGGACAGCTAACACTGAAGCTTTCTTT. Encoded protein: CASSQTAGTANTEAFF.

The chain uses TRBV7-9 and TRBJ2-7; 9 bases line up with TRBD2. The CDR3 covers 15 residues. CDR1 SEHNR and CDR2 FQNEAQ come from the germline V gene (reference sequence). J was trimmed by 6 bases and V by 4 bases; bases with no gene match: 10. The chain's CDR3 is CASSSPLREGPEQYF. CDR3 bases: TGTGCCAGCAGCTCTCCTCTGCGGGAGGGCCCCGAGCAGTACTTC.

This clone was recorded only once. The rearrangement joins TRBV5-1 to TRBJ2-7, with D possibly matching TRBD2 (7 bases). The CDR3 has 15 residues. Deletions cut 0 bases from V and 6 bases from J, with 16 bases between. Germline CDR1 is SGHRS and CDR2 is YFSETQ. In nucleotides, the CDR3 is TGCGCCAGCAGCTTGGGCGGGGGCGGTTACCGCGAGCAGTACTTC. Translating gives CASSLGGGGYREQYF.

The gene calls are TRBV7-9 and TRBJ2-5, with 11 bases aligning to TRBD2. The CDR3 consists of 14 residues. Looked up from germline, CDR1 is SEHNR and CDR2 is FQNEAQ (reference sequence). V was clipped by 5 bases and J by 4 bases; unmatched bases: 3. This chain's CDR3 is CASSLGLAGETQYF. In DNA, the CDR3 is TGTGCCAGCAGCCTAGGACTAGCGGGAGAGACCCAGTACTTC.

This rearrangement joins TRBV27 to TRBJ2-1; 10 nucleotides agree with TRBD2. The V segment lost 7 bases and the J segment 8 bases; nucleotides outside the gene matches: 14. From germline, CDR1 is MNHEY and CDR2 SMNVEV (reference sequence). The CDR3 is 16 residues long. The CDR3 spells CASTLHLGLAGDEQFF. The CDR3 DNA is TGTGCCAGCACCCTCCACCTGGGGCTAGCGGGAGATGAGCAGTTCTTC.

V and J are TRBV6-5 and TRBJ2-7; D gene ambiguous. This CDR3 comprises 14 residues. V lost 0 bases to trimming and J lost 5 bases, with 11 bases between them. Germline-derived CDR1 and CDR2 are MNHEY and SVGAGI. The CDR3 here is CASSYSQISHEQYF. CDR3 bases: TGTGCCAGCAGTTACTCCCAAATTTCCCACGAGCAGTACTTC.

The chain employs TRBV10-3 and TRBJ2-3; 12 nucleotides line up with TRBD2. Trimming took 6 bases from V and 6 from J; bases not matched to a gene: 4. This CDR3 spans 14 amino acids. Germline CDR1 reads ENHRY; CDR2 reads SYGVKD. CDR3 sequence: CAISPGLAGDTQYF. The CDR3 DNA follows: TGTGCCATCAGCCCGGGACTAGCGGGTGATACGCAGTATTTT.

V gene TRBV19 combines with J gene TRBJ1-1; the match to TRBD1 covers 7 bases. The ends lost 9 bases at V and 8 bases at J; junction bases unmatched: 15. The CDR3 is made up of 14 amino acids. Germline V gene sequence: CDR1 LNHDA, CDR2 SQIVND (reference sequence). CDR3 coding DNA: TGTGCCAGCCGGAACAGGGGCCAAGGGGTAGAAGCTTTCTTT. This gives the protein CASRNRGQGVEAFF.